This T cell receptor (beta chain) is from a study of blood T cell repertoires in COVID-19. Study details: Acute-phase and convalescent COVID-19 samples originated in the United States, Italy and Spain.

This clone was recorded a few times. Participants were placed into cohorts based on the clinical history they reported. A case of COVID-19 had been met by exposed participants within 2 weeks before study entry. Germline lookup yields CDR1 MGHDK and CDR2 SYGVNS. This CDR3 spans 15 amino acids. Trimming shortened V by 5 bases and J by 2 bases, and 12 bases separated the two germline ends. Using immunoSEQ multiplex PCR, the repertoire was profiled, and TCRdb retains in-frame clones only, with some absent. This sample has about 210,000 clones, with approximately 86% found just once. The TCR sequence derives from a woman in her twenties or thirties who had been exposed to COVID-19. Source material: PBMCs or T cells enriched from blood (not recorded which). The genes are TRBV25-1 and TRBJ2-2; D perhaps matches TRBD2 (7 bases). This chain's CDR3 is CASSRGGLNTGELFF. CDR3 nucleotides: TGTGCCAGCAGTAGGGGGGGTTTAAACACCGGGGAGCTGTTTTTT.